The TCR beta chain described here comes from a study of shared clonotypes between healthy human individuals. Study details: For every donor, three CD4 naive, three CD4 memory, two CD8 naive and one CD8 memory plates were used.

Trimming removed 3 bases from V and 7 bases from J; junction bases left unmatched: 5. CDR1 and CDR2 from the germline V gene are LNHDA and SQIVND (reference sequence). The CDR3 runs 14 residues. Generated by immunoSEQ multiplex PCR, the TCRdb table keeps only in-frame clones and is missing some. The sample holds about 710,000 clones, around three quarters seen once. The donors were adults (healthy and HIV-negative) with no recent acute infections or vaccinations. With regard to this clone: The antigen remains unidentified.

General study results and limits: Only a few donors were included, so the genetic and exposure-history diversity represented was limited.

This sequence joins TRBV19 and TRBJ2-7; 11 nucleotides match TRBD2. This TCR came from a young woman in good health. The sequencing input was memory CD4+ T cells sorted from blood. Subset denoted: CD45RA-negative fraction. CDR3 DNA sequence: TGTGCCAGTAGTATGACTAGCGGGGTCTTGGAGCAGTACTTC. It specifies CASSMTSGVLEQYF.